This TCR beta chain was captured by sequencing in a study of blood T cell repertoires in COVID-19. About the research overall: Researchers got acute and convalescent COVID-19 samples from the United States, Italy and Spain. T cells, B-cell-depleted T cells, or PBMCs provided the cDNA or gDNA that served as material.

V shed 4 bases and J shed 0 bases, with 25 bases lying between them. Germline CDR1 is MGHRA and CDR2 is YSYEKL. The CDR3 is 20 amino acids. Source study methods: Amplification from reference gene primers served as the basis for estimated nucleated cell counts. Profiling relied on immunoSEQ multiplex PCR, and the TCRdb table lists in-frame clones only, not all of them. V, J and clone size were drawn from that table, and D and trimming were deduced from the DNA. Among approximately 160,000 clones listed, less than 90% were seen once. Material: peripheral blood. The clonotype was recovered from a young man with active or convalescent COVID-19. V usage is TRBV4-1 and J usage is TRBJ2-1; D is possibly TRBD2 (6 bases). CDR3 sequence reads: CASSLLRPAGFRSSYNEQFF. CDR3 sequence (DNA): TGCGCCAGCAGCCTCCTCAGGCCAGCGGGCTTTAGGAGCTCCTACAATGAGCAGTTCTTC.